The 17 T cell receptor beta chains listed next were all sequenced from one sample in a study of blood T cell repertoires in COVID-19. TCRdb's copy holds only in-frame clones and misses some; the assay was immunoSEQ multiplex PCR. The profile shows some 250,000 clones, roughly 77% of them singletons. The sample comprised peripheral blood. The receptors originated from a woman of 80 years or more with acute or convalescent COVID-19.

The chain couples TRBV2 to TRBJ1-4; D perhaps matches TRBD1 (5 bases). The CDR3 extends over 13 amino acids. Germline-derived CDR1 and CDR2 are SNHLY and FYNNEI. Trimming left V 6 bases short and J 8 bases short, with 13 bases between. CDR3 in DNA: TGTGCCAGCAGGTCCAGGGCAAGGGAAAAACTGTTTTTT. Amino acids: CASRSRAREKLFF.

The chain couples TRBV5-7 to TRBJ1-5; D unclear. TRBV5-7 is treated as an ORF (open reading frame) with a function not yet certain. Trimming shortened V by 5 bases and J by 0 bases, and 9 bases separated the two germline ends. The CDR3 loop spans 14 amino acids. CDR3 nucleotides: TGTGCCAGCAGGACTGACCTTAGCAATCAGCCCCAGCATTTT. Translated: CASRTDLSNQPQHF.

The chain has TRBV7-2 and TRBJ1-6, with a possible D match to TRBD1 (5 bases). The CDR3 runs to 16 residues. Trimming took off 1 base at V and 8 bases at J, with 15 bases between the two ends. From germline, CDR1 is SGHTA and CDR2 FQGNSA. The CDR3 DNA reads as TGTGCCAGCAGCTTAGGGGGGGGAAGGGGAGATTCACCCCTCCACTTT. It codes for CASSLGGGRGDSPLHF.

The rearrangement uses TRBV7-7 and TRBJ2-5; D is possibly TRBD1 (6 bases). This CDR3 comprises 15 residues. Germline assignment: CDR1 SSHAT and CDR2 FNYEAQ (reference sequence). V was pared by 4 bases and J by 2 bases, with 14 bases between. This CDR3 is CASSSQTGPQETQYF. The CDR3 region has the DNA TGTGCCAGCAGCTCCCAGACAGGACCACAAGAGACCCAGTACTTC.

The J gene is TRBJ1-6, the V gene TRBV21-1; the table names TRBD1, a call not compared with the DNA. TRBV21-1 is labeled a pseudogene. The CDR3 contains 18 residues. The CDR3 bases are TGTGCCAGCAGCGCTGGGGGCAGGATCACAGGCGGTAATTCACCCCTCCACTTT. Its translation: CASSAGGRITGGNSPLHF.

This chain uses TRBV6-5 with TRBJ2-2, with 7 bases lining up with TRBD1. J was trimmed by 0 bases and V by 6 bases; bases with no gene match: 4. The V gene's germline CDR1 is MNHEY and CDR2 SVGAGI. The CDR3 sequence is 15 residues long. CDR3 in DNA: TGTGCCAGCAGAGCCGGGACAGCGAACACCGGGGAGCTGTTTTTT. Its protein is CASRAGTANTGELFF.

V is TRBV2 and J is TRBJ1-6, with 9 bases aligning to TRBD1. Germline lookup yields CDR1 SNHLY and CDR2 FYNNEI. After removal of 7 bases from V and 2 bases from J, the junction contained 3 bases not matched to a gene. This CDR3 has 15 amino acids. The CDR3 DNA reads TGTGCCAGCACCGGGACAGGGCCCTATAATTCACCCCTCCACTTT. Residues: CASTGTGPYNSPLHF. Full variable domain (remainder filled in from reference TRBV2 and TRBJ1-6): EPEVTQTPSHQVTQMGQEVILRCVPISNHLYFYWYRQILGQKVEFLVSFYNNEISEKSEIFDDQFSVERPDGSNFTLKIRSTKLEDSAMYFCASTGTGPYNSPLHFGNGTRLTVT.

The chain carries TRBV7-9 and TRBJ2-3; 7 bases fit TRBD2. Per the germline V gene, CDR1 is SEHNR and CDR2 is FQNEAQ (reference sequence). J lost 4 bases, V lost 2 bases, and 15 bases had no gene match. This CDR3 spans 18 amino acids. As DNA, the CDR3 is TGTGCCAGCAGCTTAAGGTTTACTGAGCGGGGAGCATCAGATACGCAGTATTTT. Encoded protein: CASSLRFTERGASDTQYF.

The chain couples TRBV27 to TRBJ2-3; D is ambiguous. Germline values: CDR1 MNHEY, CDR2 SMNVEV (reference sequence). Trimming stripped 7 bases from V and 1 base from J, with 12 bases between. The CDR3 consists of 14 residues. The CDR3, as DNA: TGTGCCAGCACCCCTTGGGCTGGCACAGATACGCAGTATTTT. It translates to CASTPWAGTDTQYF.

This clone was observed a single time. The chain uses TRBV19 and TRBJ1-6; TRBD1 might be the D (5 bases). CDR1 is LNHDA, CDR2 SQIVND, per germline (reference sequence). The CDR3 runs 17 residues. V shed 3 bases and J shed 7 bases, with 19 bases lying between them. The CDR3 protein is CASSMMVGGGRNSPLHF. Written as DNA, the CDR3 is TGTGCCAGTAGTATGATGGTCGGGGGAGGAAGAAATTCACCCCTCCACTTT.

The chain combines TRBV14 with TRBJ2-1, with 8 positions matching TRBD2. V lost 2 bases, J lost 15 bases, and 9 bases stayed unmatched. This CDR3 spans 13 amino acids. CDR1 SGHDN and CDR2 FVKESK come from the germline V gene. The CDR3 DNA follows: TGTGCCAGCAGCCAATACCCGGGAGGGACTTCGTTCTTC. Translating gives CASSQYPGGTSFF.

This chain joins TRBV5-1 and TRBJ2-1; the match to TRBD2 covers 15 bases. There are 16 residues in the CDR3. The V and J ends lost 4 bases and 7 bases, in that order; junction bases with no gene match: 6. The germline CDR1 and CDR2 sequences are SGHRS and YFSETQ. The CDR3 reads CASSQPGTSGRNEQFF. The CDR3 DNA follows: TGCGCCAGCAGCCAACCCGGGACTAGCGGGAGGAATGAGCAGTTCTTC.

This clone was seen a few times. V gene TRBV7-2 combines with J gene TRBJ2-4; TRBD2 matches at 8 bases. J lost 8 bases, V lost 1 base, and 7 bases had no gene match. Germline CDR1 reads SGHTA; CDR2 reads FQGNSA. This CDR3 has 15 amino acids. CDR3: CASSLVAGSGDIQYF. CDR3 in DNA: TGTGCCAGCAGCTTAGTAGCGGGAAGCGGGGACATTCAGTACTTC.

The CDR3 here is CASSFDSSNYGYTF. The CDR3 DNA follows: TGTGCCAGCAGCTTTGACAGTTCTAACTATGGCTACACCTTC. This sequence joins TRBV5-6 and TRBJ1-2; D might be TRBD1 (5 bases). CDR1 SGHDT and CDR2 YYEEEE come from the germline V gene. Trimming removed 2 bases from V and 0 bases from J, with 8 bases in between. CDR3 length: 14 amino acids.

The gene calls are TRBV27 and TRBJ2-7; D is perhaps TRBD1 (5 bases). Deletions cut 3 bases from V and 6 bases from J, with 15 bases between. Per germline, CDR1 MNHEY and CDR2 SMNVEV (reference sequence). The CDR3 covers 14 residues. The CDR3 sequence is CASSFSDRGFEQYF. The DNA of the CDR3 is TGTGCCAGCAGTTTTTCCGACAGAGGATTCGAGCAGTACTTC.

This clone was seen only once. The CDR3 loop is CASRRGLGTDTQYF. For the CDR3, the DNA is TGTGCCAGCAGACGGGGACTTGGCACAGATACGCAGTATTTT. The chain has TRBV6-5 and TRBJ2-3; possibly TRBD2 for D (6 bases). The CDR3 is made up of 14 amino acids. V lost 6 bases and J 1 base, leaving 11 bases between the germline ends. Germline loops: CDR1 MNHEY, CDR2 SVGAGI.

This chain uses TRBV7-9 with TRBJ2-5; TRBD2 aligns across 8 bases. The CDR3 consists of 14 residues. With 4 bases clipped from V and 7 bases from J, the junction kept 8 bases outside the gene matches. Germline V lookup: CDR1 SEHNR, CDR2 FQNEAQ (reference sequence). The CDR3 DNA sequence: TGTGCCAGCAGCTCTTGGACTAGCTTGGGGACCCAGTACTTC. As protein: CASSSWTSLGTQYF. The entire variable domain, with the rest obtained from reference TRBV7-9 and TRBJ2-5, is as follows: DTGVSQNPRHKITKRGQNVTFRCDPISEHNRLYWYRQTLGQGPEFLTYFQNEAQLEKSRLLSDRFSAERPKGSFSTLEIQRTEQGDSAMYLCASSSWTSLGTQYFGPGTRLLVL.